The 21 T cell receptor beta chains listed next were all sequenced from one sample in a study of CD8 T cells in Susac syndrome. Random hexamers were used to reverse transcribe about 0.5 to 1 ug of RNA. TCRdb used MiXCR to reprocess the immunoSEQ multiplex PCR reads, holding one entry per CDR3 protein. The sample yields under 200,000 distinct CDR3 sequences, around 94% seen once. The material sequenced was CD4+ T cells from PBMCs. These receptors were taken from a human donor in good health.

The genes are TRBV29-1 and TRBJ2-5; a possible D gene is TRBD2 (6 bases). The CDR3 is made up of 15 amino acids. Trimming shortened V by 5 bases and J by 0 bases, and 16 bases separated the two germline ends. Germline V gives CDR1 SQVTM, CDR2 ANQGSEA. CDR3 sequence (DNA): TGCAGCGTTAGTAAGGGGACTGTGTACCAAGAGACCCAGTACTTC. The encoded protein is CSVSKGTVYQETQYF. The entire variable domain, with the rest obtained from reference TRBV29-1 and TRBJ2-5, is as follows: SAVISQKPSRDICQRGTSLTIQCQVDSQVTMMFWYRQQPGQSLTLIATANQGSEATYESGFVIDKFPISRPNLTFSTLTVSNMSPEDSSIYLCSVSKGTVYQETQYFGPGTRLLVL.

The gene calls are TRBV20-1 and TRBJ2-7; D not certain. This CDR3 is built from 14 residues. Germline CDR1 is DFQATT and CDR2 is SNEGSKA (reference sequence). The germline V and J ends were trimmed by 3 bases and 1 base, with 13 bases remaining between them. This CDR3 reads CSASGLRDSYEQYF. The CDR3 DNA reads TGCAGTGCTAGTGGGCTAAGGGATTCCTACGAGCAGTACTTC.

The chain employs TRBV7-2 and TRBJ1-6; a weak D match, TRBD1 (5 bases). The CDR3 is 15 amino acids. In germline, CDR1 is SGHTA, CDR2 FQGNSA. The germline V and J ends were trimmed by 5 bases and 3 bases, with 11 bases remaining between them. The CDR3 sequence is CASSGRQFYNSPLHF. CDR3 sequence (DNA): TGTGCCAGCAGCGGTCGACAGTTCTATAATTCACCCCTCCACTTT.

This clonotype has a single count. V gene TRBV6-1 combines with J gene TRBJ2-6; 8 positions agree with TRBD1. Germline trimming cut 6 bases from V and 0 bases from J; bases unmatched to any gene: 4. The germline CDR1 and CDR2 sequences are MNHNS and SASEGT. The CDR3 contains 16 residues. CDR3 region: CASSRTGPSGANVLTF. The CDR3, as DNA: TGTGCCAGCAGCCGGACAGGGCCCTCTGGGGCCAACGTCCTGACTTTC.

CDR3 nucleotides: TGTGCCAGCAGCGTAGCCAGCGGGGGGGGAGAGACCCAGTACTTC. It is translated as CASSVASGGGETQYF. This rearrangement joins TRBV9 to TRBJ2-5, with 10 bases lining up with TRBD2. The CDR3 extends over 15 amino acids. Germline V gene sequence: CDR1 SGDLS, CDR2 YYNGEE. The junction had 3 bases not matched to a gene; V was cut back by 0 bases and J by 4 bases.

The chain carries TRBV7-2 and TRBJ2-5, with unresolved D. Per germline, CDR1 SGHTA and CDR2 FQGNSA. V lost 0 bases and J lost 5, with 10 bases in between. This CDR3 spans 14 amino acids. The CDR3 bases are TGTGCCAGCAGCTTAGCGACCGCCGCGGAGACCCAGTACTTC. Its translation: CASSLATAAETQYF.

V is TRBV12-3 or TRBV12-4 and J is TRBJ1-2; D call uncertain. The CDR3 covers 13 residues. Trimming removed 0 bases from V and 8 bases from J, with 10 bases in between. CDR3 in DNA: TGTGCCAGCAGTTTAGCGGAGGGTAGGGGCTACACCTTC. This translates into CASSLAEGRGYTF.

This chain connects TRBV19 to TRBJ2-1, with 7 bases lining up with TRBD2. The junction had 4 bases not matched to a gene; V was cut back by 3 bases and J by 5 bases. Germline V lookup: CDR1 LNHDA, CDR2 SQIVND (reference sequence). The CDR3 has 14 residues. CDR3 in DNA: TGTGCCAGTAGTATTGGGACTAAGAACAATGAGCAGTTCTTC. Translation: CASSIGTKNNEQFF. The variable domain in full, with the rest retrieved from reference TRBV19 and TRBJ2-1, is DGGITQSPKYLFRKEGQNVTLSCEQNLNHDAMYWYRQDPGQGLRLIYYSQIVNDFQKGDIAEGYSVSREKKESFPLTVTSAQKNPTAFYLCASSIGTKNNEQFFGPGTRLTVL.

V is TRBV6-4 and J is TRBJ2-1; D possibly uses TRBD1 or TRBD2 (5 bases each). V dropped 4 bases and J dropped 9 bases, with 13 bases sitting between them. From germline, CDR1 is MRHNA and CDR2 SNTAGT. The CDR3 has 13 residues. The CDR3: CASSGDGAGEQFF. DNA for the CDR3: TGTGCCAGCAGTGGGGACGGGGCCGGTGAGCAGTTCTTC.

The gene calls are TRBV7-2 and TRBJ2-7, with 11 bases identical to TRBD1. This CDR3 has 16 amino acids. V trimming: 5 bases; J trimming: 4 bases; junction bases outside the gene matches: 10. Germline CDR1 SGHTA, CDR2 FQGNSA. DNA of the CDR3: TGTGCCAGCAGCCCGGGTCGGGGACAGGGGGTATACGAGCAGTACTTC. Its protein product is CASSPGRGQGVYEQYF.

The V and J genes are TRBV12-3 or TRBV12-4 and TRBJ1-2, with D perhaps matching TRBD1 (5 bases). The V and J ends lost 5 bases and 8 bases respectively, with 18 bases between them. The CDR3 contains 14 residues. CDR3 amino acids: CASSPGAPSTGYTF. The CDR3 DNA sequence: TGTGCCAGCAGTCCCGGGGCCCCCAGTACCGGCTACACCTTC.

This rearrangement joins TRBV30 to TRBJ1-2; 10 nucleotides align to TRBD1. The CDR3 is 12 amino acids. J gave up 9 bases and V 4 bases, and 5 bases lay outside the gene matches. The germline V gene encodes CDR1 GTSNPN and CDR2 SVGIG (reference sequence). The DNA for the CDR3 is TGTGCCTGGACTCTGGGACAGGGGAGCTACACCTTC. This encodes CAWTLGQGSYTF.

This rearrangement joins TRBV20-1 to TRBJ2-7, with TRBD2 matching over 7 bases. In germline, CDR1 is DFQATT, CDR2 SNEGSKA (reference sequence). With 5 bases clipped from V and 11 bases from J, the junction kept 15 bases outside the gene matches. The CDR3 runs to 13 residues. In DNA, the CDR3 is TGCAGTGCTTACAGGATCGGGAGCGGGGCGGAGTACTTC. Translating gives CSAYRIGSGAEYF.

The gene calls are TRBV29-1 and TRBJ2-5; tentatively, D is TRBD1 (7 bases). V shed 3 bases and J shed 7 bases, with 9 bases lying between them. The CDR3 is 11 residues long. Germline CDR1 SQVTM, CDR2 ANQGSEA. CDR3 loop: CSVDRGATQYF. CDR3 DNA sequence: TGCAGCGTTGACAGGGGGGCGACCCAGTACTTC.

This chain links TRBV14 with TRBJ2-2; D is possibly TRBD1 or TRBD2 (5 bases each). CDR1 is SGHDN and CDR2 is FVKESK in the germline V gene. The CDR3 totals 12 residues. Trimming left V 6 bases short and J 15 bases short, with 17 bases between. The CDR3 loop is CASSLNVGTVFF. CDR3 coding DNA: TGTGCCAGCAGTCTCAACGTCGGGACGGTGTTTTTT.

The genes are TRBV7-9 and TRBJ2-7; 10 bases are shared with TRBD1. V dropped 3 bases and J dropped 5; count of bases not matched to a gene: 7. Germline CDR1 and CDR2: SEHNR and FQNEAQ (reference sequence). The CDR3 is 15 residues long. Here the CDR3 DNA reads TGTGCCAGCAGCTTGACCGGGACAGGGGCTAACGAGCAGTACTTC. It encodes CASSLTGTGANEQYF. The full variable domain, rest sourced from reference TRBV7-9 and TRBJ2-7, is DTGVSQNPRHKITKRGQNVTFRCDPISEHNRLYWYRQTLGQGPEFLTYFQNEAQLEKSRLLSDRFSAERPKGSFSTLEIQRTEQGDSAMYLCASSLTGTGANEQYFGPGTRLTVT.

V is TRBV11-2 and J is TRBJ1-1; D uncertain. Germline CDR1 SGHAT, CDR2 FQNNGV. The CDR3 covers 15 residues. Between the trimmed V and J ends, which lost 5 bases and 4 bases, there was a span of 17 bases. The CDR3 loop reads CASSPLSGLGTEAFF. The CDR3 DNA is TGTGCCAGCAGCCCCCTTTCGGGCCTTGGCACTGAAGCTTTCTTT.

The V and J genes are TRBV9 and TRBJ1-6; the D is unclear. The CDR3 has 13 amino acids. Germline V gives CDR1 SGDLS, CDR2 YYNGEE. V gave up 3 bases and J gave up 13 bases, with 14 bases separating them. CDR3 amino acids: CASSGTESSPLHF. The CDR3, as DNA: TGTGCCAGCAGCGGGACCGAATCCTCCCCCCTCCACTTT.

This chain joins TRBV28 and TRBJ2-1; 10 bases match TRBD2. Looked up from germline, CDR1 is MDHEN and CDR2 is SYDVKM. V shed 5 bases, J shed 10 bases, and the junction held 11 bases outside the gene matches. The CDR3 extends over 15 amino acids. The CDR3: CASSPPRASGGEQFF. The CDR3, as DNA: TGTGCCAGCAGTCCCCCAAGGGCTAGCGGGGGAGAGCAGTTCTTC.

This clonotype was recorded once. The chain has TRBV5-1 and TRBJ2-1, with TRBD1 matching 8 bases. The germline gives CDR1 SGHRS, CDR2 YFSETQ. V shed 2 bases and J 7 bases; nucleotides not matched to a gene: 8. The CDR3 is 15 amino acids. The CDR3 DNA is TGCGCCAGCAGCTTCGGGACAGGCCCCCTTAATGAGCAGTTCTTC. Its protein product is CASSFGTGPLNEQFF.

The rearrangement uses TRBV4-3 and TRBJ2-1, with unresolved D. The CDR3 totals 14 residues. Per the germline V gene, CDR1 is LGHNA and CDR2 is YSLEER. Trimming shortened V by 4 bases and J by 5 bases, and 12 bases separated the two germline ends. CDR3: CASSLGTANNEQFF. DNA of the CDR3: TGCGCCAGCAGCCTCGGAACAGCAAACAATGAGCAGTTCTTC.